This TCR beta chain was sequenced in a study of technical replicates of blood from several donors (dated by TCRdb to about 2017). V is pared back by 2 bases and J by 5 bases, with 12 bases lying between the germline termini. CDR1 and CDR2 are read off the germline V gene as MNHEY and SVGAGI. Including the terminal cysteine and phenylalanine, the CDR3 comprises 14 residues. Just the 42-base CDR3 DNA is kept, in frame starting at base 1. To note about this clone: The target of this receptor is not known. No base qualities exist here, and no much larger clone lies one base off it.

Libraries were constructed by the immunoSEQ multiplex PCR assay. Sourced from immuneACCESS, this table was stored by TCRdb with only in-frame sequences that have V and J called. A share of the clones is absent; for the studies checked, an unresolved V gene accounts for under half, and the remainder has no known explanation. This sample gives tens of thousands of clones in total; 96% of them show up just once. Roughly 0.3% of the sample rests with the top ten. The receptor was derived from a human donor in good health. This receptor chain uses TRBV6-5 and TRBJ2-5; a tentative D match to TRBD2 spans 7 bases. Source material: T cells isolated from PBMCs. The DNA sequence is TGTGCCAGCAGTTACGGGAGGGGGTGGGAGACCCAGTACTTC. This encodes CASSYGRGWETQYF.